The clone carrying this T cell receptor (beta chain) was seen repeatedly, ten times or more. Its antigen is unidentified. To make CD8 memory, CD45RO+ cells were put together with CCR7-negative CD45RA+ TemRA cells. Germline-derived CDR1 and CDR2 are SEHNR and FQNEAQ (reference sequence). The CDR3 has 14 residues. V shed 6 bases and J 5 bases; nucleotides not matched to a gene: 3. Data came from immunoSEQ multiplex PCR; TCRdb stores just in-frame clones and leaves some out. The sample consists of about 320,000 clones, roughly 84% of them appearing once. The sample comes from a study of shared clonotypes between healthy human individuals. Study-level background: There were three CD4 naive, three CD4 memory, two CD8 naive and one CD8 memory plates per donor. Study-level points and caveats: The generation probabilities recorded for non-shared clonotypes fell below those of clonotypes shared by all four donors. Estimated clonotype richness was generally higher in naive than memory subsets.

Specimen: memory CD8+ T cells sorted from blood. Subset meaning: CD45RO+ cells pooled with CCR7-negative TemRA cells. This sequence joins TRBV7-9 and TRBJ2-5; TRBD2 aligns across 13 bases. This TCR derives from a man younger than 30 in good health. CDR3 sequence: CASSTSGGAETQYF. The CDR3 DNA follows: TGTGCCAGCAGTACTAGCGGGGGGGCGGAGACCCAGTACTTC.